Below are 18 T cell receptor beta chains sequenced from a single sample in a study of blood T cell repertoires in COVID-19 (dated by TCRdb to 2020 to 2021). Library construction relied on the immunoSEQ multiplex PCR assay. What TCRdb holds here is the immuneACCESS table cut down to in-frame rearrangements. Part of the clones is not present; checked against another copy, under half of the missing clones reflect an unresolved V gene, and the others are unexplained. The sample data list fewer than 250,000 clones, and more than 75% of these were observed just once. The ten largest account for approximately 12% of the sample. The material sequenced was peripheral blood. These receptors came from a woman in her 40s with acute or convalescent COVID-19.

For the CDR3, the DNA is TGTGCCATCAGTGAGACAGGCAACTATGGCTACACCTTC. It codes for CAISETGNYGYTF. The chain couples TRBV10-3 to TRBJ1-2; TRBD1 might be the D (5 bases). The CDR3 runs to 13 residues. CDR1 is ENHRY, CDR2 SYGVKD, per germline. V shed 2 bases and J shed 2 bases, with 6 bases lying between them.

The rearrangement joins TRBV7-3 to TRBJ2-7; 8 bases map to TRBD2. This CDR3 is 17 amino acids long. Unmatched junction bases numbered 10, after V lost 1 base and J lost 2 bases. Germline CDR1 SGHTA, CDR2 FQGTGA. DNA for the CDR3: TGTGCCAGCAGCTTAAATAGCGGGGAAGGCCCCCCCTACGAGCAGTACTTC. Its protein product is CASSLNSGEGPPYEQYF.

A few counts support this clone. DNA of the CDR3: TGTGCCAGCTCACCACGGGAGAGGGAAGCTTTCTTT. Residues: CASSPREREAFF. This sequence joins TRBV18 and TRBJ1-1, with no clear D. V dropped 1 base and J dropped 8 bases, with 8 bases sitting between them. Germline V lookup: CDR1 KGHSH, CDR2 LQKENI. This CDR3 comprises 12 residues. Supplemented by reference TRBV18 and TRBJ1-1, the full variable domain reads NAGVMQNPRHLVRRRGQEARLRCSPMKGHSHVYWYRQLPEEGLKFMVYLQKENIIDESGMPKERFSAEFPKEGPSILRIQQVVRGDSAAYFCASSPREREAFFGQGTRLTVV.

In DNA, the CDR3 is TGTGCCAGCAGCCGGGACAGGGGGCGAAATCAGCCCCAGCATTTT. It is translated as CASSRDRGRNQPQHF. The chain combines TRBV6-5 with TRBJ1-5; 12 positions agree with TRBD1. The length of the CDR3 is 15 residues. The J segment lost 4 bases and the V segment lost 6 bases, leaving 4 bases of the junction unmatched. CDR1 is MNHEY, CDR2 SVGAGI, per germline.

V is TRBV5-1 and J is TRBJ2-3; 14 nucleotides match TRBD2. This CDR3 has 16 residues. The V and J ends lost 4 bases and 10 bases, in that order; junction bases with no gene match: 11. Germline CDR1 is SGHRS and CDR2 is YFSETQ. CDR3 protein: CASSDGTSGSSQAQYF. The DNA for the CDR3 is TGCGCCAGCAGCGACGGGACTAGCGGGAGTTCTCAGGCGCAGTATTTT.

The V call is TRBV2, the J call TRBJ1-2; possibly TRBD1 for D (5 bases). CDR3 length equals 13 residues. Germline V lookup: CDR1 SNHLY, CDR2 FYNNEI. V was trimmed by 7 bases and J by 5 bases, leaving 14 bases between them. The CDR3 spells CASNPGYNYGYTF. The CDR3 nucleotides are TGTGCCAGCAACCCAGGGTACAATTATGGCTACACCTTC.

The V gene is TRBV9, the J gene TRBJ2-7; TRBD1 is a possible D gene (6 bases). CDR3 size: 9 residues. Trimming pared 4 bases from V and 12 bases from J, leaving 8 bases between. CDR1 and CDR2 from the germline V gene are SGDLS and YYNGEE. For the CDR3, the DNA is TGTGCCAGCAGCCTCAGGGGGTACTTC. Amino acids: CASSLRGYF.

CDR3 protein: CASSIKAGFYNEQFF. The DNA for the CDR3 is TGTGCCAGTAGTATTAAAGCGGGCTTCTACAATGAGCAGTTCTTC. The chain links TRBV19 to TRBJ2-1, with a possible D match to TRBD2 (6 bases). V was cut by 3 bases and J by 3 bases, with 12 bases left in between. CDR1 is LNHDA, CDR2 SQIVND, per germline (reference sequence). The CDR3 consists of 15 residues.

J is TRBJ2-1 and V is TRBV6-6, with TRBD2 as a possible D gene (6 bases). This CDR3 is built from 13 residues. Trimming took off 7 bases at V and 8 bases at J, with 15 bases between the two ends. Per germline, CDR1 MNHNY and CDR2 SVGAGI (reference sequence). As DNA, the CDR3 is TGTGCCAGCAATGGGGGGTATGTATATGAGCAGTTCTTC. It is translated as CASNGGYVYEQFF.

This clone was observed a single time. The chain uses TRBV6-2 or TRBV6-3 and TRBJ2-1; D perhaps matches TRBD2 (6 bases). Trimming shortened V by 1 base and J by 7 bases, and 11 bases separated the two germline ends. Germline CDR1 MNHEY, CDR2 SVGEGT. The CDR3 runs to 14 residues. The CDR3 nucleotides read TGTGCCAGCAGTTACTTCGGGAGTACGAATGAGCAGTTCTTC. Its protein is CASSYFGSTNEQFF.

The J gene is TRBJ2-1, the V gene TRBV4-1; 9 nucleotides align to TRBD2. The CDR3 contains 17 residues. Trimming took 4 bases from V and 0 from J; bases not matched to a gene: 7. CDR1 is MGHRA and CDR2 is YSYEKL in the germline V gene. CDR3 DNA: TGCGCCAGCAGCCCTGGACTAGCGATCAGCTCCTACAATGAGCAGTTCTTC. Translation gives CASSPGLAISSYNEQFF.

The rearrangement uses TRBV2 and TRBJ1-1; D perhaps matches TRBD1 (6 bases). CDR1 and CDR2 from the germline V gene are SNHLY and FYNNEI. V lost 4 bases and J lost 1, with 7 bases in between. The CDR3 is 13 amino acids. The CDR3 DNA reads as TGTGCCAGCAGTGCGGGACAGAACACTGAAGCTTTCTTT. Translated, it gives CASSAGQNTEAFF.

The V gene is TRBV7-2, the J gene TRBJ2-7; TRBD2 matches at 9 bases. The CDR3 covers 16 residues. The germline gives CDR1 SGHTA, CDR2 FQGNSA. V gave up 0 bases and J gave up 6 bases; unmatched junction bases: 9. The DNA of the CDR3 is TGTGCCAGCAGCTTAGCGTTGGGCGGGAGGGGCGCCGAGCAGTACTTC. It is translated as CASSLALGGRGAEQYF.

The genes are TRBV15 and TRBJ2-7, with unresolved D. Deletions cut 4 bases from V and 0 bases from J, with 13 bases between. The germline V gene encodes CDR1 LNHNV and CDR2 YYDKDF (reference sequence). CDR3 length equals 15 residues. The CDR3 sequence: CATSIEVGSSYEQYF. The CDR3 nucleotides read TGTGCCACCAGCATTGAGGTAGGAAGCTCCTACGAGCAGTACTTC. Using reference TRBV15 and TRBJ2-7 for the parts outside the CDR3, the full variable domain is DAMVIQNPRYQVTQFGKPVTLSCSQTLNHNVMYWYQQKSSQAPKLLFHYYDKDFNNEADTPDNFQSRRPNTSFCFLDIRSPGLGDTAMYLCATSIEVGSSYEQYFGPGTRLTVT.

This clone was detected a few times. J is TRBJ2-7 and V is TRBV6-6; TRBD2 agrees at 9 bases. From germline, CDR1 is MNHNY and CDR2 SVGAGI (reference sequence). The CDR3 contains 15 residues. V dropped 6 bases and J dropped 3; count of bases not matched to a gene: 9. The CDR3 reads CASRPPGLAGYEQYF. The CDR3 region has the DNA TGTGCCAGCAGACCCCCGGGACTAGCTGGCTACGAGCAGTACTTC.

V usage is TRBV29-1 and J usage is TRBJ2-7, with a possible D match to TRBD2 (6 bases). CDR1 and CDR2 (germline): SQVTM, ANQGSEA. This CDR3 comprises 13 residues. V was clipped by 3 bases and J by 2 bases, with 11 bases between them. CDR3 sequence: CSVEGGQPYEQYF. In DNA, the CDR3 is TGCAGCGTTGAGGGGGGTCAACCCTACGAGCAGTACTTC.

The chain combines TRBV18 with TRBJ1-5, with a possible D match to TRBD1 (6 bases). This CDR3 region has 15 residues. CDR1 is KGHSH and CDR2 is LQKENI in the germline V gene. Trimming left V 1 base short and J 3 bases short, with 10 bases between. CDR3 region: CASSPLGGHNQPQHF. The CDR3, as DNA: TGTGCCAGCTCACCACTTGGGGGCCACAATCAGCCCCAGCATTTT.

V and J are TRBV2 and TRBJ2-7, with 9 bases aligning to TRBD1. Per germline, CDR1 SNHLY and CDR2 FYNNEI. The V gene end was trimmed by 4 bases and the J gene end by 4 bases; junction bases not matched to a gene: 2. The length of the CDR3 is 13 residues. The CDR3 DNA follows: TGTGCCAGCAGTGGGGACAGGGCATACGAGCAGTACTTC. Encoded protein: CASSGDRAYEQYF.